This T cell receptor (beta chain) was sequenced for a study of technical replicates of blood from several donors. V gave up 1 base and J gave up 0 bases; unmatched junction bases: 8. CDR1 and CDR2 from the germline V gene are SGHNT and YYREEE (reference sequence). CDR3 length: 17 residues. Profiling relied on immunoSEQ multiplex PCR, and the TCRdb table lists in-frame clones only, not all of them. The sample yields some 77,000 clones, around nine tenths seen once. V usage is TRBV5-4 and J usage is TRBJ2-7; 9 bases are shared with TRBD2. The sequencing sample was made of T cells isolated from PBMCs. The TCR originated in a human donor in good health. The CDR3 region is CASSLWDLAGSSYEQYF. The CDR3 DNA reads TGTGCCAGCAGCTTGTGGGATCTAGCGGGGAGCTCCTACGAGCAGTACTTC.